Each of the 17 T cell receptor beta chains below was sequenced from the same sample in a study of response to subunit inactivated influenza vaccine. TCRdb ran MiXCR on the RT-PCR reads and lists one entry per CDR3 protein. The top ten hold 11% of the sample, which has 650,000 to 800,000 distinct CDR3 sequences, around a sixth seen once. This material consisted of PBMCs from blood, taken about 5 days after vaccination. The receptors come from a middle-aged man who received an inactivated influenza vaccine.

Ten or more counts support this clonotype. DNA for the CDR3: TGCGCCAGCAGCCAAGATCCTGGGGCTGAGCAGTTCTTC. Encoded protein: CASSQDPGAEQFF. The chain couples TRBV4-1 to TRBJ2-1; tentative D call: TRBD1 (5 bases). In germline, CDR1 is MGHRA, CDR2 YSYEKL. The CDR3 length is 13 residues. V gave up 0 bases and J gave up 9 bases, with 9 bases separating them.

This sequence joins TRBV6-5 and TRBJ2-3; D is tentatively TRBD1 or TRBD2 (5 bases each). CDR1 is MNHEY and CDR2 is SVGAGI in the germline V gene. There are 16 residues in the CDR3. Trimming took 2 bases from V and 3 from J, leaving 15 bases between them. CDR3 amino acids: CASSYVGGALTDTQYF. DNA of the CDR3: TGTGCCAGCAGTTACGTTGGGGGAGCACTGACAGATACGCAGTATTTT.

This rearrangement joins TRBV11-2 to TRBJ2-3; D not certain. Germline V lookup: CDR1 SGHAT, CDR2 FQNNGV. This CDR3 has 15 residues. Between the trimmed V and J ends, which lost 5 bases and 4 bases, there was a span of 16 bases. The DNA of the CDR3 is TGTGCCAGCAGCCCCTCCCGCAGGTTGTCAGATACGCAGTATTTT. This codes for CASSPSRRLSDTQYF. The full variable domain, rest sourced from reference TRBV11-2 and TRBJ2-3, is EAGVAQSPRYKIIEKRQSVAFWCNPISGHATLYWYQQILGQGPKLLIQFQNNGVVDDSQLPKDRFSAERLKGVDSTLKIQPAKLEDSAVYLCASSPSRRLSDTQYFGPGTRLTVL.

CDR3 sequence (DNA): TGTGCCAGCAGACGCAGGGGCCTGAACACTGAAGCTTTCTTT. Translated, it gives CASRRRGLNTEAFF. The rearrangement joins TRBV6-2 or TRBV6-3 to TRBJ1-1; D possibly corresponds to TRBD1 (6 bases). The CDR3 totals 14 residues. Germline CDR1 is MNHEY and CDR2 is SVGEGT. Trimming took 6 bases from V and 0 from J, leaving 11 bases between them.

The sample holds a few counts of this clonotype. The gene calls are TRBV5-1 and TRBJ2-3, with 11 bases matching TRBD2. Per germline, CDR1 SGHRS and CDR2 YFSETQ. The CDR3 runs 17 residues. Germline trimming cut 3 bases from V and 2 bases from J; bases unmatched to any gene: 8. CDR3 sequence: CASSSVLAGAYTDTQYF. Here the CDR3 DNA reads TGCGCCAGCAGCTCGGTACTAGCGGGAGCGTACACAGATACGCAGTATTTT.

The genes are TRBV24-1 and TRBJ2-6; no definite D call. The V end lost 8 bases, the J end lost 1 base, and 8 bases lay between the germline ends. Germline assignment: CDR1 KGHDR and CDR2 SFDVKD. This CDR3 region has 14 residues. The CDR3 region has the DNA TGTGCCACCAAAACTCTATCTGGGGCCAACGTCCTGACTTTC. The encoded protein is CATKTLSGANVLTF.

In its sample, this clonotype was seen a few times. The V call is TRBV7-2, the J call TRBJ1-1; D remains ambiguous. V lost 6 bases and J lost 0, with 11 bases in between. This CDR3 has 14 amino acids. Per germline, CDR1 SGHTA and CDR2 FQGNSA. The chain's CDR3 is CASRIDALNTEAFF. The CDR3 region has the DNA TGTGCCAGCAGGATTGACGCCCTGAACACTGAAGCTTTCTTT.

Only a few counts were recorded for this clonotype. The V call is TRBV28, the J call TRBJ2-1; 8 bases line up with TRBD2. The germline V gene has CDR1 MDHEN and CDR2 SYDVKM. Trimming cost V 5 bases and J 6 bases; bases outside gene matches: 12. This CDR3 has 16 residues. Here the CDR3 DNA reads TGTGCCAGCAGTATAATAGCGGGAATCACCAGCAATGAGCAGTTCTTC. It encodes CASSIIAGITSNEQFF.

The chain joins TRBV20-1 to TRBJ2-2; 9 nucleotides line up with TRBD2. The CDR3 has 16 amino acids. V shed 1 base, J shed 7 bases, and the junction held 10 bases outside the gene matches. Germline loops: CDR1 DFQATT, CDR2 SNEGSKA (reference sequence). The CDR3 nucleotides are TGCAGTGCTAGAGGCATAGCGGGGGACCGGAACGGGGAGCTGTTTTTT. Translating gives CSARGIAGDRNGELFF.

This clonotype has more than one count but fewer than ten. The chain uses TRBV9 and TRBJ1-2; 12 bases agree with TRBD1. V lost 4 bases to trimming and J lost 2 bases; unmatched junction nucleotides: 6. The germline CDR1 and CDR2 sequences are SGDLS and YYNGEE. The CDR3 totals 16 residues. CDR3 nucleotides: TGTGCCAGCAGCACCATGGGACAGGGGGCGAACTATGGCTACACCTTC. Protein product: CASSTMGQGANYGYTF.

The chain employs TRBV14 and TRBJ2-3; no reliable D call. This CDR3 region has 14 residues. With 4 bases removed from V and 2 bases from J, the gap between germline ends came to 10 bases. In germline, CDR1 is SGHDN, CDR2 FVKESK. DNA of the CDR3: TGTGCCAGCAGCCCCTGGGATCCCACAGATACGCAGTATTTT. Protein: CASSPWDPTDTQYF.

V gene TRBV5-4 combines with J gene TRBJ2-7, with 10 bases lining up with TRBD1. The CDR3 covers 17 residues. Germline V gene data show CDR1 as SGHNT and CDR2 as YYREEE (reference sequence). Unmatched junction bases numbered 13, after V lost 4 bases and J lost 3 bases. The CDR3 sequence: CASSRSTTGTGVYEQYF. For the CDR3, the DNA is TGTGCCAGCAGCCGAAGCACAACCGGGACAGGGGTCTACGAGCAGTACTTC.

The chain combines TRBV3-1 with TRBJ2-1, with D unresolved. V was trimmed by 1 base and J by 9 bases, leaving 13 bases between them. CDR3 size: 14 residues. CDR1 LGHDT and CDR2 YNNKEL come from the germline V gene (reference sequence). CDR3 region: CASSQGQVRSEQFF. The CDR3 DNA is TGTGCCAGCAGCCAAGGCCAGGTCCGGAGTGAGCAGTTCTTC.

This clonotype turned up a few times. The chain uses TRBV24-1 and TRBJ2-1; 10 bases align to TRBD1. Germline V gene data show CDR1 as KGHDR and CDR2 as SFDVKD. The V gene end was trimmed by 4 bases and the J gene end by 5 bases; junction bases not matched to a gene: 7. The CDR3 is 16 residues long. The CDR3 reads CATSDLGQGFHNEQFF. CDR3 DNA sequence: TGTGCCACCAGTGACCTGGGACAGGGGTTCCACAATGAGCAGTTCTTC.

The chain joins TRBV7-9 to TRBJ2-1, with 7 nucleotides matching TRBD2. The V gene end was trimmed by 4 bases and the J gene end by 6 bases; junction bases not matched to a gene: 6. Germline V gives CDR1 SEHNR, CDR2 FQNEAQ (reference sequence). The CDR3 length is 14 residues. This CDR3 reads CASSYGTGGNEQFF. The DNA for the CDR3 is TGTGCCAGCAGCTATGGGACGGGAGGCAATGAGCAGTTCTTC.

V gene TRBV7-6 combines with J gene TRBJ2-1; 10 bases map to TRBD2. Trimming cost V 6 bases and J 6 bases; bases outside gene matches: 8. CDR3 length: 15 amino acids. From germline, CDR1 is SGHVS and CDR2 FNYEAQ. The DNA for the CDR3 is TGTGCCAGCAGTCCCGGGACTAGCGTGTTCAATGAGCAGTTCTTC. Its translation: CASSPGTSVFNEQFF.

This clonotype showed up many times. The chain uses TRBV10-3 and TRBJ1-6, with a possible D match to TRBD1 (5 bases). Trimming stripped 6 bases from V and 7 bases from J, with 13 bases between. The CDR3 length is 14 residues. From germline, CDR1 is ENHRY and CDR2 SYGVKD. The DNA of the CDR3 is TGTGCCATCAGGACCGGGGACCAAAATTCACCCCTCCACTTT. This encodes CAIRTGDQNSPLHF.